This T cell receptor beta chain was retrieved from a study of CD8 T cells in ankylosing spondylitis. TCRdb recomputed calls from the 5' RACE reads with MiXCR, one row per CDR3 protein. The table has 400,000 to 450,000 distinct CDR3 sequences, approximately 17% seen once. CDR3 size: 15 residues. In germline, CDR1 is MGHRA, CDR2 YSYEKL. V shed 2 bases and J shed 4 bases, with 15 bases lying between them. General study findings and limits: A TCR beta motif of 8 or 9 highly homologous variants appeared characteristic of ankylosing spondylitis blood.

This clonotype was recorded a few times. No antigen is known for it. This receptor was taken from a male donor with ankylosing spondylitis. The gene calls are TRBV4-1 and TRBJ2-7; D might be TRBD2 (6 bases). What was sequenced was blood, either unsorted or a sorted T cell fraction (not recorded which). The DNA for the CDR3 is TGCGCCAGCAGCCAAACTAGCAGATCTACTTACGAGCAGTACTTC. This translates into CASSQTSRSTYEQYF.